The present T cell receptor (beta chain) was sequenced within a study of post-analysis software for immune sequencing data. The overall study: Patients with relapsing-remitting, secondary progressive and progressive-relapsing multiple sclerosis courses were all represented. Points from the study as a whole: The normalized Chao1 diversity of multiple sclerosis patients was significantly lower than that of controls. Comparison of patients with controls showed four or five TRBV segments more frequent in patients, TRBV5-6, TRBV5-1 and TRBV20-1 among them. Same-batch samples co-clustered strongly by F measure.

This clonotype turned up a few times. The antigen is undetermined. In germline, CDR1 is DFQATT, CDR2 SNEGSKA (reference sequence). The V end was cut by 4 bases, the J end by 2 bases, with 10 bases between. The CDR3 runs 13 residues. Prepared TCR beta cDNA libraries contained unique molecular identifiers. When roughly 0.9 to 10 million T cells were used, they gave about 550,000 cDNA molecules. Using its own MiXCR run on the PCR reads, TCRdb lists one record per CDR3 protein. Of fewer than 550,000 distinct CDR3 sequences in the sample, approximately 34% are singletons; the top ten hold 4.5% to 7.5%. Input material: blood. This TCR was recovered from a girl aged 2-17 years with multiple sclerosis. This sequence joins TRBV20-1 and TRBJ2-3; D remains ambiguous. CDR3: CSATRLPTDTQYF. The DNA for the CDR3 is TGCAGTGCTACTCGACTCCCCACAGATACGCAGTATTTT.